The 13 T cell receptor beta chains presented below share a single source sample, sequenced in a study of regulatory T cells in long-lasting Graves disease. Time point described: newly diagnosed GD, antithyroid drugs for less than 3 months. The TCR library was prepared using RNA isolated from PBMCs. Construction of TCR beta libraries relied on iRepertoire HTBI primers and on Arm-PCR targeting CDR3 regions. Each CDR3 protein is one row after TCRdb ran MiXCR on the multiplex PCR reads. The profile shows under 300,000 distinct CDR3 sequences, 20% of them singletons. The starting material was peripheral blood mononuclear cells (PBMCs), obtained at new diagnosis, from a patient treated with antithyroid drugs. Receptors originate from a female donor with Graves disease.

There are many counts of this clonotype. The V and J genes are TRBV10-2 and TRBJ2-3; D may be TRBD1 (7 bases). This CDR3 contains 16 residues. Germline V lookup: CDR1 WSHSY, CDR2 SAAADI. Trimming took 7 bases from V and 5 from J, leaving 22 bases between them. The CDR3 region is CASIGILEGAKDTQYF. The CDR3 DNA reads TGCGCCAGCATTGGTATTTTGGAGGGGGCGAAAGATACGCAGTATTTT.

This clonotype was recorded many times. The chain combines TRBV12-3 or TRBV12-4 with TRBJ1-1; 7 bases fit TRBD1. This CDR3 is built from 14 residues. V lost 4 bases, J lost 6 bases, and 8 bases stayed unmatched. CDR3 coding DNA: TGTGCCAGCAGTTGGGCAGGGGGTTCGTCTGAAGCTTTCTTT. It yields the protein CASSWAGGSSEAFF.

The rearrangement uses TRBV29-1 and TRBJ1-1; D perhaps matches TRBD1 (6 bases). The V end lost 3 bases, the J end lost 10 bases, and 12 bases lay between the germline ends. From germline, CDR1 is SQVTM and CDR2 ANQGSEA. This CDR3 is 11 amino acids long. The CDR3 here is CSVDRQGRAFF. CDR3 coding DNA: TGCAGCGTTGATAGGCAGGGGCGAGCTTTCTTT.

The genes are TRBV5-5 and TRBJ1-2; 7 bases align to TRBD1. V shed 2 bases, J shed 8 bases, and the junction held 9 bases outside the gene matches. Per germline, CDR1 SGHKS and CDR2 YYEKEE (reference sequence). The CDR3 runs to 14 residues. Here the CDR3 reads CASSLFGTVEGYTF. The CDR3 coding sequence is TGTGCCAGCAGCTTATTCGGGACAGTAGAAGGCTACACCTTC.

This clonotype has a single count. Given a much more abundant clone one base away, this may be a read error. This chain joins TRBV7-9 and TRBJ1-2, with 7 bases that match TRBD1. The CDR3 loop spans 14 amino acids. Per the germline V gene, CDR1 is SEHNR and CDR2 is FQNEAQ (reference sequence). The CDR3 is CASGWGTANYGYTF. CDR3 nucleotides: TGCGCCAGCGGCTGGGGGACAGCGAACTATGGCTACACCTTC.

This clonotype came up a few times. This rearrangement joins TRBV11-1 to TRBJ2-1, with TRBD2 identical over 11 bases. Germline V gene lookup returns CDR1 SGHAT and CDR2 FQDESV (reference sequence). The CDR3 runs to 20 residues. V shed 1 base, J shed 0 bases, and the junction held 11 bases outside the gene matches. CDR3 sequence (DNA): TGTGCCAGCAGCTTAGTGGGCAGACTAGCGGGACAGAGCTCCTACAATGAGCAGTTCTTC. It yields the protein CASSLVGRLAGQSSYNEQFF.

The chain is built from TRBV18 and TRBJ1-1; D call uncertain. Trimming pared 3 bases from V and 11 bases from J, leaving 19 bases between. The CDR3 spans 14 residues. Germline lookup yields CDR1 KGHSH and CDR2 LQKENI. The CDR3 sequence: CASSPYGEGKAAFF. Here the CDR3 DNA reads TGTGCCAGCTCACCCTATGGAGAGGGAAAGGCGGCTTTCTTT.

This clonotype was seen a few times. V usage is TRBV6-1 and J usage is TRBJ2-2; possible D gene TRBD1, 5 bases. The V gene lost 6 bases and the J gene lost 7 bases, with 15 bases spanning the gap. Germline assignment: CDR1 MNHNS and CDR2 SASEGT. The CDR3 covers 14 residues. CDR3 loop: CASRKPGLGGELFF. For the CDR3, the DNA is TGTGCCAGCAGGAAACCAGGGCTCGGCGGGGAGCTGTTTTTT.

This chain uses TRBV19 with TRBJ2-2, with D possibly being TRBD1 (5 bases). The CDR3 is made up of 14 amino acids. Trimming removed 5 bases from V and 5 bases from J, with 12 bases in between. Germline-derived CDR1 and CDR2 are LNHDA and SQIVND (reference sequence). The CDR3: CASSARAGTGELFF. CDR3 in DNA: TGTGCCAGTAGTGCCAGGGCAGGGACCGGGGAGCTGTTTTTT.

This clonotype occurred many times. The V and J genes are TRBV2 and TRBJ2-7; D is unclear. V was cut by 9 bases and J by 5 bases, with 26 bases left in between. The CDR3 totals 16 residues. From germline, CDR1 is SNHLY and CDR2 FYNNEI. The CDR3 loop is CASQRTELQTLNEQYF. The CDR3 DNA reads TGTGCCAGTCAAAGGACGGAATTACAGACTCTAAACGAGCAGTACTTC.

In this sample, this clonotype turned up many times. This sequence joins TRBV11-3 and TRBJ2-1; 14 nucleotides align to TRBD2. The ends lost 5 bases at V and 15 bases at J; junction bases unmatched: 9. The length of the CDR3 is 14 residues. The germline V gene encodes CDR1 SGHNT and CDR2 YENEEA. In DNA, the CDR3 is TGTGCCAGCAGCCCCGAGGGACTAGCGGGAGAAGTGTTCTTC. It encodes CASSPEGLAGEVFF.

This clonotype was recorded many times. The V and J genes are TRBV7-2 and TRBJ2-1; D not certain. Germline values: CDR1 SGHTA, CDR2 FQGNSA. This CDR3 has 17 amino acids. V lost 1 base, J lost 7 bases, and 20 bases lay in between. The DNA for the CDR3 is TGTGCCAGCAGCTTAGTCCACGGGCGTACAGTGGGAAATGAGCAGTTCTTC. Protein: CASSLVHGRTVGNEQFF.

This clonotype was detected ten times or more. This CDR3 is CASSTHGGKPYEQYF. The CDR3 DNA reads as TGCGCCAGCAGCACCCACGGGGGAAAACCCTACGAGCAGTACTTC. The chain combines TRBV5-1 with TRBJ2-7; the D gene is possibly TRBD2 (6 bases). The V gene lost 4 bases and the J gene lost 2 bases, with 16 bases spanning the gap. The CDR3 runs 15 residues. Germline CDR1 and CDR2: SGHRS and YFSETQ.